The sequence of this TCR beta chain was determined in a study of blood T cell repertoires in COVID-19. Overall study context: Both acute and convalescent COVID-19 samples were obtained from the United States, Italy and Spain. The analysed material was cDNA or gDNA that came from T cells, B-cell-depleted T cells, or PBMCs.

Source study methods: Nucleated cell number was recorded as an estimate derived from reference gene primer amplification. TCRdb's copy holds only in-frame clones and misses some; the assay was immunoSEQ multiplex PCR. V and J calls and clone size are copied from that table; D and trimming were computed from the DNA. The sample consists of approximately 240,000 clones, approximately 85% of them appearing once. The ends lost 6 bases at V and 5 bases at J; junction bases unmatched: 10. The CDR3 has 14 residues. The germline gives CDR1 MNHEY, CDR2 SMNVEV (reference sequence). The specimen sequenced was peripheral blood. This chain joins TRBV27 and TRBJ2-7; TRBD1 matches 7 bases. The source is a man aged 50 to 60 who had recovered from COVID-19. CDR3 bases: TGTGCCAGCAGACGGGACAGCCGAGGTGACGAGCAGTACTTC. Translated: CASRRDSRGDEQYF.